This record covers a single T cell receptor beta chain. In germline, CDR1 is LNHDA, CDR2 SQIVND (reference sequence). The CDR3 is made up of 16 amino acids. V was trimmed by 4 bases and J by 7 bases, leaving 19 bases between them. This sample is drawn from a study of blood T cell repertoires in COVID-19. Measured with immunoSEQ multiplex PCR; TCRdb has only the in-frame clones, and not every one. The sample consists of 110,000 or so clones, 70% to 80% of them appearing once. The rearrangement links TRBV19 to TRBJ2-2; perhaps TRBD2 as D (6 bases). Sequencing input: peripheral blood. The sequence was obtained from a man in his 70s with acute or convalescent COVID-19. The CDR3 coding sequence is TGTGCCAGTAGTAAACTTTGGGGGGTAACCGGCGGGGAGCTGTTTTTT. Residues: CASSKLWGVTGGELFF.